One sample yielded the 10 T cell receptor beta chains listed below, sequenced in a study of T cells after yellow fever vaccination. TCRdb used MiXCR to reprocess the 5' RACE reads, holding one entry per CDR3 protein. The sample records 620,000 or so distinct CDR3 sequences, around 17% being singletons. Sequencing used PBMCs, obtained less than 6 days after the first yellow fever vaccination. The receptors originated from a man between 18 and 29 years old who received the YFV17D yellow fever vaccine.

This clonotype was counted once. V and J are TRBV19 and TRBJ1-1; maybe TRBD1 (5 bases). V lost 3 bases and J 4 bases, leaving 12 bases between the germline ends. Germline V gene lookup returns CDR1 LNHDA and CDR2 SQIVND (reference sequence). This CDR3 spans 14 amino acids. The CDR3 loop is CASSIGGRSTEAFF. For the CDR3, the DNA is TGTGCCAGTAGTATTGGGGGGAGGAGCACTGAAGCTTTCTTT.

This clonotype was counted only a few times. The chain recombines TRBV4-3 with TRBJ2-3; D may be TRBD2 (5 bases). The CDR3 has 17 residues. CDR1 and CDR2 from the germline V gene are LGHNA and YSLEER. V lost 0 bases and J lost 2, with 15 bases in between. As DNA, the CDR3 is TGCGCCAGCAGCCAAGAATTCAGGACTTCTTTCACAGATACGCAGTATTTT. Encoded protein: CASSQEFRTSFTDTQYF.

V is TRBV27 and J is TRBJ1-1; the D is unclear. Germline values: CDR1 MNHEY, CDR2 SMNVEV (reference sequence). This CDR3 is built from 13 residues. V lost 6 bases to trimming and J lost 4 bases, with 12 bases between them. The DNA for the CDR3 is TGTGCCAGCAGCCTAAGTCTACGCACTGAAGCTTTCTTT. Translated, it gives CASSLSLRTEAFF.

V usage is TRBV6-5 and J usage is TRBJ2-1, with D perhaps TRBD1 or TRBD2 (5 bases each). This CDR3 has 15 residues. V dropped 0 bases and J dropped 9 bases, with 15 bases sitting between them. Germline CDR1 reads MNHEY; CDR2 reads SVGAGI. The CDR3 loop is CASSYSIGAQGEQFF. DNA for the CDR3: TGTGCCAGCAGTTACTCCATCGGGGCGCAGGGTGAGCAGTTCTTC.

This chain links TRBV20-1 with TRBJ2-4, with unresolved D. Germline assignment: CDR1 DFQATT and CDR2 SNEGSKA (reference sequence). Trimming shortened V by 0 bases and J by 0 bases, and 9 bases separated the two germline ends. The CDR3 sequence is 15 residues long. The chain's CDR3 is CSARDPLLAKNIQYF. Here the CDR3 DNA reads TGCAGTGCTAGAGATCCCCTCCTAGCCAAAAACATTCAGTACTTC.

The V call is TRBV20-1, the J call TRBJ1-6; D ambiguous. The germline V gene encodes CDR1 DFQATT and CDR2 SNEGSKA (reference sequence). V lost 6 bases, J lost 7 bases, and 16 bases lay in between. The CDR3 consists of 14 residues. CDR3 sequence reads: CSAPPGLGNSPLHF. The CDR3 DNA is TGCAGTGCCCCACCGGGCCTCGGGAATTCACCCCTCCACTTT.

This clonotype was detected a few times. This chain links TRBV5-1 with TRBJ2-1, with 11 bases aligning to TRBD1. J lost 13 bases, V lost 5 bases, and 14 bases had no gene match. CDR1 and CDR2 from the germline V gene are SGHRS and YFSETQ. The CDR3 loop spans 15 amino acids. The CDR3 loop is CASRRTGGLDEGQFF. CDR3 bases: TGCGCCAGCAGAAGGACAGGGGGCCTCGATGAGGGACAGTTCTTC.

This clonotype was counted a few times. This chain links TRBV3-1 with TRBJ1-2; D unclear. The V end was cut by 3 bases, the J end by 4 bases, with 9 bases between. Per the germline V gene, CDR1 is LGHDT and CDR2 is YNNKEL (reference sequence). The CDR3 spans 13 residues. The CDR3 region is CASSQNSGYGYTF. The CDR3 nucleotides are TGTGCCAGCAGCCAGAATAGTGGCTATGGCTACACCTTC.

This clonotype was recorded many times. Relative to the germline gene, one junction end is altered; a read error may explain this. The DNA for the CDR3 is TGTGCCAGCAGCTCGAACACCGGGGAGCTGTTTTTT. This encodes CASSSNTGELFF. This chain joins TRBV5-1 and TRBJ2-2, with D uncertain. Germline lookup yields CDR1 SGHRS and CDR2 YFSETQ. CDR3 length equals 12 residues.

This clonotype was counted between two and nine times. The CDR3 sequence is CASSPGSLAFF. The CDR3 nucleotides are TGTGCCAGCTCACCAGGGTCGCTAGCTTTCTTT. The genes are TRBV18 and TRBJ1-1; no clear D. CDR3 length: 11 amino acids. Per germline, CDR1 KGHSH and CDR2 LQKENI. Trimming shortened V by 2 bases and J by 10 bases, and 8 bases separated the two germline ends.